Listed here are 18 T cell receptor beta chains from one sample, sequenced in a study of blood T cells in healthy people across ages. A second PCR of 7 to 11 cycles used a sample-barcoded 5' primer and a J-beta primer mix. TCRdb independently ran MiXCR on the 5' RACE reads; one entry per CDR3 protein. The table shows roughly 790,000 distinct CDR3 sequences, with roughly 47% occurring only once. Sequenced material: blood. These receptors all come from a woman aged 60-70 years in good health.

V is TRBV3-1 and J is TRBJ2-5, with D perhaps being TRBD1 or TRBD2 (6 bases each). Gene TRBJ2-7 matches the end of the DNA better, so the J call may be wrong. The V gene's germline CDR1 is LGHDT and CDR2 YNNKEL (reference sequence). CDR3 length: 14 residues. CDR3 sequence (DNA): TGTGCCAGCAGCGCCCTGGGGGGCCGCTACGAGCAGTACTTC. Residues: CASSALGGRYEQYF.

This rearrangement joins TRBV6-1 to TRBJ2-7; 8 nucleotides align to TRBD2. Germline V gives CDR1 MNHNS, CDR2 SASEGT. The CDR3 has 13 residues. With 10 bases clipped from V and 3 bases from J, the junction kept 8 bases outside the gene matches. The chain's CDR3 is CAITSGTSYEQYF. In nucleotides, the CDR3 is TGTGCCATTACGTCCGGGACTAGCTACGAGCAGTACTTC.

The V gene is TRBV20-1, the J gene TRBJ2-5; D unclear. V lost 3 bases and J 4 bases, leaving 6 bases between the germline ends. Germline CDR1 DFQATT, CDR2 SNEGSKA (reference sequence). This CDR3 is built from 11 residues. The CDR3 reads CSARLSETQYF. DNA of the CDR3: TGCAGTGCTAGGCTCTCAGAGACCCAGTACTTC.

This chain links TRBV20-1 with TRBJ2-3, with D perhaps matching TRBD1 or TRBD2 (5 bases each). This CDR3 is 16 amino acids long. The germline V gene encodes CDR1 DFQATT and CDR2 SNEGSKA (reference sequence). V dropped 4 bases and J dropped 2 bases, with 19 bases sitting between them. The chain's CDR3 is CSATSPRVGVTDTQYF. Written as DNA, the CDR3 is TGCAGTGCTACAAGCCCACGGGTGGGGGTCACAGATACGCAGTATTTT.

In this sample, this clonotype turned up a few times. J is TRBJ1-1 and V is TRBV7-9; D gene ambiguous. This CDR3 comprises 14 residues. Germline CDR1 and CDR2: SEHNR and FQNEAQ (reference sequence). Trimming shortened V by 5 bases and J by 4 bases, and 14 bases separated the two germline ends. The CDR3 region is CASSLPRTATEAFF. CDR3 nucleotide sequence: TGTGCCAGCAGCCTACCAAGGACGGCCACTGAAGCTTTCTTT.

A few counts support this clonotype. The genes are TRBV29-1 and TRBJ2-7; TRBD1 matches at 7 bases. This CDR3 has 14 residues. The trim removed 4 bases at V and 0 bases at J, leaving 6 bases unmatched. CDR1 SQVTM and CDR2 ANQGSEA come from the germline V gene. The CDR3 region has the DNA TGCAGCGTTGGAGGACGGGACAGCTCCTACGAGCAGTACTTC. Translating gives CSVGGRDSSYEQYF.

Only a few counts were recorded for this clonotype. The genes are TRBV5-1 and TRBJ2-7; the match to TRBD1 covers 12 bases. Germline loops: CDR1 SGHRS, CDR2 YFSETQ. The trim removed 0 bases at V and 3 bases at J, leaving 4 bases unmatched. This CDR3 has 16 residues. The CDR3, as DNA: TGCGCCAGCAGCTTGGAGGGACAGGGGGCTTTCTACGAGCAGTACTTC. The encoded protein is CASSLEGQGAFYEQYF.

The rearrangement uses TRBV28 and TRBJ2-7; a possible D gene is TRBD2 (6 bases). The CDR3 consists of 14 residues. V lost 6 bases and J 5 bases, leaving 17 bases between the germline ends. Germline CDR1 and CDR2: MDHEN and SYDVKM. Written as DNA, the CDR3 is TGTGCCAGCAGAGCCCCCGGGGGTATCAACGAGCAGTACTTC. Translation gives CASRAPGGINEQYF.

This chain connects TRBV15 to TRBJ2-7; possibly TRBD2 for D (7 bases). Germline V lookup: CDR1 LNHNV, CDR2 YYDKDF (reference sequence). The CDR3 sequence is 13 residues long. With 5 bases removed from V and 6 bases from J, the gap between germline ends came to 14 bases. DNA for the CDR3: TGTGCCACCAGCCCCACCGGGGGGCTCGAGCAGTACTTC. Protein product: CATSPTGGLEQYF. The whole variable domain, filled in from reference TRBV15 and TRBJ2-7, reads DAMVIQNPRYQVTQFGKPVTLSCSQTLNHNVMYWYQQKSSQAPKLLFHYYDKDFNNEADTPDNFQSRRPNTSFCFLDIRSPGLGDTAMYLCATSPTGGLEQYFGPGTRLTVT.

There are a few counts of this clonotype. The CDR3 loop reads CASSSQTRAFF. The CDR3 bases are TGTGCCAGCAGTTCCCAGACTAGGGCTTTCTTT. This sequence joins TRBV27 and TRBJ1-1; the D is unclear. Germline CDR1 and CDR2: MNHEY and SMNVEV (reference sequence). Deletions cut 4 bases from V and 11 bases from J, with 11 bases between. This CDR3 contains 11 residues.

The chain recombines TRBV5-1 with TRBJ1-2; 9 nucleotides match TRBD1. Germline-derived CDR1 and CDR2 are SGHRS and YFSETQ. The CDR3 runs to 14 residues. V gave up 5 bases and J gave up 8 bases; unmatched junction bases: 10. CDR3 protein: CASSQTGGAYGYTF. In DNA form, the CDR3 reads TGCGCCAGCAGTCAAACAGGGGGCGCGTACGGCTACACCTTC.

The rearrangement links TRBV7-2 to TRBJ2-5, with TRBD1 matching 7 bases. Germline V gene data show CDR1 as SGHTA and CDR2 as FQGNSA. Unmatched junction bases numbered 12, after V lost 0 bases and J lost 11 bases. The CDR3 loop spans 15 amino acids. CDR3 in DNA: TGTGCCAGCAGCTTAGCGGGACAGCTTGACAATGAGCAGTACTTC. This sequence encodes CASSLAGQLDNEQYF.

This clonotype has only a few counts. This chain joins TRBV2 and TRBJ2-1; 7 bases are shared with TRBD2. Unmatched junction bases numbered 6, after V lost 7 bases and J lost 0 bases. CDR1 is SNHLY and CDR2 is FYNNEI in the germline V gene. This CDR3 has 15 residues. The CDR3 sequence: CASNSGGSSYNEQFF. CDR3 bases: TGTGCCAGCAACTCCGGGGGGAGCTCCTACAATGAGCAGTTCTTC.

This clonotype was recorded a few times. The CDR3 region is CSVRDRAYNSPLHF. CDR3 DNA sequence: TGCAGCGTCCGGGACAGGGCATATAATTCACCCCTCCACTTT. V is TRBV29-1 and J is TRBJ1-6; 9 bases map to TRBD1. This CDR3 has 14 residues. With V trimmed by 6 bases and J by 4 bases, 4 bases remained unmatched. Germline V gene lookup returns CDR1 SQVTM and CDR2 ANQGSEA. Complete variable domain (other parts from reference TRBV29-1 and TRBJ1-6): SAVISQKPSRDICQRGTSLTIQCQVDSQVTMMFWYRQQPGQSLTLIATANQGSEATYESGFVIDKFPISRPNLTFSTLTVSNMSPEDSSIYLCSVRDRAYNSPLHFGNGTRLTVT.

This clonotype was counted only a few times. V is TRBV20-1 and J is TRBJ2-4, with TRBD2 identical over 7 bases. CDR1 and CDR2 (germline): DFQATT, SNEGSKA (reference sequence). The CDR3 loop spans 13 amino acids. V trimming: 6 bases; J trimming: 8 bases; junction bases outside the gene matches: 10. The chain's CDR3 is CSASGLVGDIQYF. Written as DNA, the CDR3 is TGCAGTGCCAGCGGACTAGTTGGGGACATTCAGTACTTC.

V is TRBV5-1 and J is TRBJ2-2; 12 positions match TRBD2. V lost 0 bases to trimming and J lost 6 bases; unmatched junction nucleotides: 9. The CDR3 length is 18 residues. Germline CDR1 reads SGHRS; CDR2 reads YFSETQ. The CDR3 protein is CASSLAKTSGRQAGELFF. The DNA of the CDR3 is TGCGCCAGCAGCTTGGCCAAGACTAGCGGGAGACAGGCCGGGGAGCTGTTTTTT.

This chain uses TRBV20-1 with TRBJ1-5; 7 nucleotides match TRBD1. V trimming: 6 bases; J trimming: 5 bases; junction bases outside the gene matches: 13. The CDR3 spans 15 residues. Germline loops: CDR1 DFQATT, CDR2 SNEGSKA (reference sequence). For the CDR3, the DNA is TGCAGTGCCACGAGGGGACAGCCATTCGATCAGCCCCAGCATTTT. It yields the protein CSATRGQPFDQPQHF.

This clonotype was recorded many times. V usage is TRBV5-5 and J usage is TRBJ2-5; 9 bases are a match to TRBD1. The CDR3 contains 16 residues. V lost 3 bases to trimming and J lost 2 bases; unmatched junction nucleotides: 8. Per germline, CDR1 SGHKS and CDR2 YYEKEE (reference sequence). The CDR3: CASSSDPGQGQETQYF. The CDR3 DNA is TGTGCCAGCAGCTCCGACCCGGGACAGGGTCAAGAGACCCAGTACTTC.